The present T cell receptor (beta chain) was sequenced within a study of blood T cell repertoires in COVID-19. Assay: immunoSEQ multiplex PCR; the TCRdb copy retains only in-frame clones and omits some. The sample contains fewer than 200,000 clones, about 90% of which appear only once. The CDR3 covers 14 residues. The germline CDR1 and CDR2 sequences are LNHDA and SQIVND (reference sequence). With V trimmed by 9 bases and J by 10 bases, 14 bases remained unmatched. The genes are TRBV19 and TRBJ2-1, with 8 bases aligning to TRBD2. Source material: PBMCs or T cells enriched from blood (not recorded which). The source is a woman under 30 who had recovered from COVID-19. The CDR3 nucleotides are TGTGCCAGCAGAGCGGGGGCACGCACAGGGGAGCAGTTCTTC. It is translated as CASRAGARTGEQFF.